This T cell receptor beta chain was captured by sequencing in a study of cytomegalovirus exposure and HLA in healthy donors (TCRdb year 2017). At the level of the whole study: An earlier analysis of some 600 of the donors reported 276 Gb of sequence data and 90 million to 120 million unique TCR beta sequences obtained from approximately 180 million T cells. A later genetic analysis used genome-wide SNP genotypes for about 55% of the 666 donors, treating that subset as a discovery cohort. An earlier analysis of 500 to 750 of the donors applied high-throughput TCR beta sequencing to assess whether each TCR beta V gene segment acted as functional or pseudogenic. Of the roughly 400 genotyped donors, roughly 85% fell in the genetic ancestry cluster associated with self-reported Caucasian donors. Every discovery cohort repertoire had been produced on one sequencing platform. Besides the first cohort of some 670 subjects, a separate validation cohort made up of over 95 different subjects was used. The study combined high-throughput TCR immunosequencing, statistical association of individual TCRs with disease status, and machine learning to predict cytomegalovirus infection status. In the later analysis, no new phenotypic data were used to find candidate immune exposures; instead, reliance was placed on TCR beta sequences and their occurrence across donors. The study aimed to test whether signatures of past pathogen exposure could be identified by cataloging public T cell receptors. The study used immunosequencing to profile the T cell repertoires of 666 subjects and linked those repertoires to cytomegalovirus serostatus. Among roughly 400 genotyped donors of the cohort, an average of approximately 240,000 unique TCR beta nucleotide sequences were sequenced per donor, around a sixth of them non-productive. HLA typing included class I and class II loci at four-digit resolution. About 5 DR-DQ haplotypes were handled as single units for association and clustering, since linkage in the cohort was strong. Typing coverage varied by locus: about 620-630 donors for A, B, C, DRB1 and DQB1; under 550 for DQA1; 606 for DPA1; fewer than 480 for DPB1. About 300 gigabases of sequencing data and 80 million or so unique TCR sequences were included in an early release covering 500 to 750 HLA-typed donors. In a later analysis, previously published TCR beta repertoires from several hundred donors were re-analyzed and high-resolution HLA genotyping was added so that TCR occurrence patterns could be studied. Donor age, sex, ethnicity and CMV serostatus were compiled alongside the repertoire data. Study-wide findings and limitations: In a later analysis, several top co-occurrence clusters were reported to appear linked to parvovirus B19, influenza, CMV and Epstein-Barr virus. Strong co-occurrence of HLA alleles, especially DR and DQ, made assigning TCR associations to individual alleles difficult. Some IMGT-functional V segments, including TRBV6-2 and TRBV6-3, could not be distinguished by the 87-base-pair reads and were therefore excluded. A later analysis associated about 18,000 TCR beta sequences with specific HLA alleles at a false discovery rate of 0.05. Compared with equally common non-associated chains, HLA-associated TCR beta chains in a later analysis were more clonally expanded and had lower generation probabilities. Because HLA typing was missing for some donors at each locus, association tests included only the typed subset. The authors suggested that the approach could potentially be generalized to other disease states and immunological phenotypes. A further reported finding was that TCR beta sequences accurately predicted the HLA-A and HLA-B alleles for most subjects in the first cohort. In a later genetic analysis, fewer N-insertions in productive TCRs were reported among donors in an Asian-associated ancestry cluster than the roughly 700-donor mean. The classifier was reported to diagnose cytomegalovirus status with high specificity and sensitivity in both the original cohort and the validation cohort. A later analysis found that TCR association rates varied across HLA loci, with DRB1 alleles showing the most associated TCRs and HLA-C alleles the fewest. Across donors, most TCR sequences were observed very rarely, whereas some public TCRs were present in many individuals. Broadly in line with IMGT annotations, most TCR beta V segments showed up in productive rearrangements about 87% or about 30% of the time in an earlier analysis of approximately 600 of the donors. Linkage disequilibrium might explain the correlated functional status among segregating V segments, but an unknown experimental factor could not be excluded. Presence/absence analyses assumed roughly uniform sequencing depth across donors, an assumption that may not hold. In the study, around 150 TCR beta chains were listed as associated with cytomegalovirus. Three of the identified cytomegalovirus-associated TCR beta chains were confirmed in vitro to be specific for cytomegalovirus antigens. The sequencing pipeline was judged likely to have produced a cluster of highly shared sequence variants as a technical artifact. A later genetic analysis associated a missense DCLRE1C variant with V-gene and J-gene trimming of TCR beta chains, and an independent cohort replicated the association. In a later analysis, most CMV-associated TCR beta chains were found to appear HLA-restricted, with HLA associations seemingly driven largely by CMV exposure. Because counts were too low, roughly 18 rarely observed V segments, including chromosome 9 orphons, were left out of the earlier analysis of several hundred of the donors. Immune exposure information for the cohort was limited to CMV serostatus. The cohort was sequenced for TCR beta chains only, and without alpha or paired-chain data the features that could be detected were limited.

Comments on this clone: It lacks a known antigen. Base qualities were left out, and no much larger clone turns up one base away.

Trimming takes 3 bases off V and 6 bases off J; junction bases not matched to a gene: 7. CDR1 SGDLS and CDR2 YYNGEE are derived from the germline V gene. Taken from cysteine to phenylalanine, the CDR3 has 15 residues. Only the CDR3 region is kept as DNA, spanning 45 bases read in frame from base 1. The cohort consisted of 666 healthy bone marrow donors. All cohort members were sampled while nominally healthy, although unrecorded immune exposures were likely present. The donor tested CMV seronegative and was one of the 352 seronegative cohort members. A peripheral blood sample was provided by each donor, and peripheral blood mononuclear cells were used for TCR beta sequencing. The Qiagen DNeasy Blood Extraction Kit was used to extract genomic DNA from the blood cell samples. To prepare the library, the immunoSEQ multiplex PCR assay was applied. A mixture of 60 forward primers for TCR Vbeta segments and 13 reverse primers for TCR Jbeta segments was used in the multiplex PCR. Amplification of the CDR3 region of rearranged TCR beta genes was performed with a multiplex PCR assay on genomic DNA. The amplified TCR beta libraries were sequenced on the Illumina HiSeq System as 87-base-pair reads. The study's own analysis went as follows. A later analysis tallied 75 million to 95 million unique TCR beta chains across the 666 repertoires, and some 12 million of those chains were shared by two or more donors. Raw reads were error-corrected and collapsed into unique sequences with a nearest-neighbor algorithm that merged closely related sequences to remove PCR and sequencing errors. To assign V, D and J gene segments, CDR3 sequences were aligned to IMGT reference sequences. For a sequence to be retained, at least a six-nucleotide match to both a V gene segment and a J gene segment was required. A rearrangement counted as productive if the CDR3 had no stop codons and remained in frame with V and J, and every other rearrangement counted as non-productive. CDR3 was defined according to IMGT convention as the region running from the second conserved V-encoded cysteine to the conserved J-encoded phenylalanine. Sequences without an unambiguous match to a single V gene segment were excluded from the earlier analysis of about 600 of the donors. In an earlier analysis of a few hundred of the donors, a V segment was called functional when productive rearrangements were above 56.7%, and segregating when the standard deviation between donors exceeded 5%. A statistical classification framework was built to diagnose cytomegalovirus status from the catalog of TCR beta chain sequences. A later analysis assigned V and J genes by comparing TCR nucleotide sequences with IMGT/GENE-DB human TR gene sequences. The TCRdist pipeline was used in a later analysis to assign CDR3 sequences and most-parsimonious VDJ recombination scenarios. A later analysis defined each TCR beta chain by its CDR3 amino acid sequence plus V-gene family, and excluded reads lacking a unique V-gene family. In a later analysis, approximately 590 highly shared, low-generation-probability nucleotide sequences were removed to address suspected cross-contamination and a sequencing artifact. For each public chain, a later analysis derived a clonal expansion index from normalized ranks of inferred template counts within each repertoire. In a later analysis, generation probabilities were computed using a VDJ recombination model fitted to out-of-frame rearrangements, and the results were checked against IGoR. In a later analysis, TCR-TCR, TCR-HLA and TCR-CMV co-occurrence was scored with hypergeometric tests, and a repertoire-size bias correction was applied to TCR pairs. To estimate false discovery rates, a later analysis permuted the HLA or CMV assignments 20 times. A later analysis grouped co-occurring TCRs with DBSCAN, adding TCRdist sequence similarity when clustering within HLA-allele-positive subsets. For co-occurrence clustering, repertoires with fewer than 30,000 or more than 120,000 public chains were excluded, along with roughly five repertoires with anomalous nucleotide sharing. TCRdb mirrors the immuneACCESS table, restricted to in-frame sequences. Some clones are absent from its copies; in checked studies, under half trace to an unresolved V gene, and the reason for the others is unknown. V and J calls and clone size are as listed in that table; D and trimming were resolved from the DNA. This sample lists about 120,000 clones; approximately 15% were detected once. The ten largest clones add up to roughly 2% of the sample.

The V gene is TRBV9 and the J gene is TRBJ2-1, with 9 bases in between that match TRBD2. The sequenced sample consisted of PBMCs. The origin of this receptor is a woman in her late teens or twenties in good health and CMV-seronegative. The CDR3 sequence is CASSALAGVGNEQFF. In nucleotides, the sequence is TGTGCCAGCAGCGCCTTAGCGGGAGTCGGCAATGAGCAGTTCTTC.